This T cell receptor (beta chain) was sequenced during a study of CD8 T cells in ankylosing spondylitis. Study conclusions and caveats: Prior literature has documented some motif variants in synovial fluid and blood from reactive arthritis. Ankylosing spondylitis blood seemed to carry a telltale TCR beta motif made of under 10 highly homologous variants.

V shed 6 bases and J shed 11 bases, with 19 bases lying between them. CDR3 size: 13 residues. This clonotype was found many times. Its target is not known. TCRdb called the 5' RACE reads again in MiXCR, with one record for every CDR3 protein. Here the sample spans about 540,000 distinct CDR3 sequences, about an eighth being singletons. The J gene is TRBJ1-1, the V gene TRBV12-3 or TRBV12-4; D is possibly TRBD1 (5 bases). Sequencing was done on a sample of blood, either unsorted or a sorted T cell fraction (not recorded which). The sequence came from a male donor with ankylosing spondylitis. For the CDR3, the DNA is TGTGCCAGCAGCTCAAGGGGCGCCAGGGACGCTTTCTTT. This sequence encodes CASSSRGARDAFF.